The source of this T cell receptor beta chain is a study of blood T cells in healthy people across ages (dated by TCRdb to about 2015). Notes on the research overall: Template switching captured roughly one uniquely barcoded TCR beta cDNA molecule per two T cells in model experiments. Using the same blood draw, the study looked at two additional independent replicas of 1 million unique cDNA reads for two donors, one aged 18 to 30 and the other aged 80 or older. Donors were grouped into four age groups: young (average 16 years), middle-aged (roughly 38), aged (around 56) and long-lived (roughly 80). To track age-related changes in TCR beta repertoire diversity, the study relied on deep sequencing normalized with unique cDNA molecular identifiers. To avoid experimental bias, donors of different ages were randomly spread across the sequencing lanes. The research as a whole found: Compared with the aged group, the long-lived group had more naive CD4+ T cells, fewer expanded clones and increased TCR diversity, a pattern suggesting age selection. Because profiling used bulk unsorted PBMCs, naive and antigen-experienced compartments could not be compared conclusively. Estimates of total diversity based on one million sequenced T cells were considered lower bounds and underestimates. As age increased, observed TCR beta diversity per million T cells dropped in a roughly linear way, and a significant reduction was already evident by age about 36. Observed TCR beta diversity correlated strongly with the percentage of naive T cells measured by flow cytometry. Because donor CMV infection status was unknown, age-related changes in expanded clonotypes were potentially confounded.

Donors were roughly 40 systemically healthy Caucasian individuals from Russia aged roughly 6 to 90 years. Each donor gave around 9.5 milliliters of peripheral blood, collected into EDTA-treated Vacutainer tubes. Ficoll-Paque density-gradient centrifugation was used to isolate PBMCs, with at least 6 million obtained per sample. Trizol reagent was used to extract total RNA from PBMCs, with at least 5.5 micrograms per sample. For every donor, an aliquot of PBMCs went through flow cytometry to measure the percentages of naive CD45RAhigh/CD27high T cells. In regard to this clonotype: The antigen this receptor binds is unknown. Mismatch with germline at one junction end may stem from a read error.

The CDR3 numbers 15 residues from cysteine through phenylalanine. Only the CDR3 region is kept as DNA, spanning 45 bases read in frame from base 1. The germline V gene encodes CDR1 SGHRS and CDR2 YFSETQ. Libraries were constructed by 5' RACE. Sequencing instrument: Illumina HiSeq 2500. A second PCR of roughly 7 to 11 cycles was run with a J-beta primer mix and a sample-barcoded 5' primer. Each TCR beta cDNA molecule received a unique molecular identifier from a template-switch 5' adaptor carrying 12 random nucleotides. At least 2.5 million CDR3-containing paired-end reads were obtained from each sample. The Mint cDNA synthesis kit, primed by a TRBC-specific oligonucleotide, was used to synthesize first-strand cDNA from all RNA. Following uracil-DNA glycosylase treatment, a first 18-cycle PCR with universal primers M1SS and BC2_uni_R was performed on all cDNA. Per the authors' processing: For normalization, 1 million high-quality reads were randomly selected from each sample, with every read carrying a distinct molecular identifier. Reads with shared molecular identifiers were discarded instead of being binned into consensus sequences. MiTCR, set to a Q25 quality threshold and the strictest error-elimination algorithm, was used for CDR3 identification, clonotype clustering and error correction. Lower-bound total TCR beta diversity was estimated with a nonparametric unseen species model using Euler transformation. TCRdb reprocessing: public reads trimmed at Q25 with fastp, clones called with MiXCR, in-frame beta chains kept. One record per CDR3 amino acid sequence lists the most common genes and DNA. What appears here as the V and J calls and clone size reflects TCRdb's work, not the paper's. Here the sample has 850,000 to 1,100,000 distinct CDR3 sequences; 30% to 40% occur a single time. Roughly 14% of the sample rests with the top ten.

Sequenced input: blood. The receptor chain draws on TRBV5-1 and TRBJ2-7; the D gene is possibly TRBD1, with 6 bases matching. The sequence derives from a man aged 18 to 35 in good health. The DNA sequence reads TGCACCAGCAGCTTTGGGCAGGGGTTTTACAATGAGCAGTACTTC. Protein translation: CTSSFGQGFYNEQYF.